This T cell receptor beta chain was retrieved from a study of blood T cell repertoires in COVID-19. Study in general: From T cells, B-cell-depleted T cells, or PBMCs came the material, which was cDNA or gDNA.

Measured with immunoSEQ multiplex PCR; TCRdb has only the in-frame clones, and not every one. This table has some 100,000 clones, around 82% appearing once. Trimming pared 4 bases from V and 4 bases from J, leaving 21 bases between. The germline V gene encodes CDR1 SGDLS and CDR2 YYNGEE. This CDR3 spans 17 amino acids. The receptor comes from a woman aged 45 to 65 with acute or convalescent COVID-19. The chain has TRBV9 and TRBJ2-1; perhaps TRBD2 as D (6 bases). Source material: peripheral blood. The CDR3 sequence is CASSSHRDLGPYNEQFF. The CDR3 bases are TGTGCCAGCAGCTCCCACCGGGACTTAGGTCCGTACAATGAGCAGTTCTTC.